The 26 T cell receptor beta chains in this list originate from one sample, sequenced in a study of response to subunit inactivated influenza vaccine. TCRdb processed the RT-PCR reads anew with MiXCR; each CDR3 protein has one entry. This table has 500,000 or so distinct CDR3 sequences, 15% to 20% appearing once. Sequencing was performed on CD4+ T cells sorted from PBMCs, taken about 23 months after vaccination. The receptors stem from a man between 50 and 70 years old who received an inactivated influenza vaccine.

This clonotype was detected only a few times. The V call is TRBV10-1, the J call TRBJ2-7, with TRBD2 matching 11 bases. Germline values: CDR1 WNHNN, CDR2 SYGVQD (reference sequence). V trimming: 2 bases; J trimming: 6 bases; junction bases outside the gene matches: 27. The CDR3 length is 22 residues. In nucleotides, the CDR3 is TGCGCCAGCAGTGAGAAGGTTAGCGGGAGGGCAATCAACCGAACCAGGGACAGCGAGCAGTACTTC. It specifies CASSEKVSGRAINRTRDSEQYF.

The chain combines TRBV5-1 with TRBJ1-2, with 7 nucleotides matching TRBD1. This CDR3 is 15 amino acids long. Germline V lookup: CDR1 SGHRS, CDR2 YFSETQ. V lost 4 bases, J lost 6 bases, and 12 bases stayed unmatched. The CDR3 sequence: CASSPRGDSLHGYTF. In nucleotides, the CDR3 is TGCGCCAGCAGCCCCCGGGGGGACAGTCTCCATGGCTACACCTTC.

This clonotype turned up a few times. The J gene is TRBJ1-4, the V gene TRBV6-5; D remains ambiguous. Per the germline V gene, CDR1 is MNHEY and CDR2 is SVGAGI. Trimming took 6 bases from V and 0 from J, leaving 2 bases between them. CDR3 length: 12 residues. CDR3 amino acids: CASRTTNEKLFF. The CDR3 DNA reads TGTGCCAGCAGAACAACTAATGAAAAACTGTTTTTT.

This clonotype was seen more than once but under ten times. This chain links TRBV25-1 with TRBJ2-1; 11 bases are shared with TRBD2. The CDR3 spans 13 residues. CDR1 and CDR2 (germline): MGHDK, SYGVNS. Unmatched junction bases numbered 2, after V lost 4 bases and J lost 9 bases. The CDR3 spells CASSVTSGAEQFF. The CDR3 bases are TGTGCCAGCAGTGTGACTAGCGGGGCTGAGCAGTTCTTC.

This clonotype has only a few counts. The rearrangement joins TRBV7-9 to TRBJ1-2; a possible D gene is TRBD1 (6 bases). The CDR3 runs to 14 residues. Trimming stripped 4 bases from V and 5 bases from J, with 14 bases between. Germline V gives CDR1 SEHNR, CDR2 FQNEAQ (reference sequence). The chain's CDR3 is CASSSITGFYGYTF. CDR3 DNA: TGTGCCAGCAGCTCGATTACAGGGTTTTATGGCTACACCTTC.

This clonotype showed up many times. This chain uses TRBV11-3 with TRBJ2-1; TRBD2 might be the D (6 bases). V was shortened by 5 bases and J by 0 bases, with 29 bases between the two germline ends. The CDR3 is made up of 21 amino acids. Germline V CDR1 and CDR2: SGHNT, YENEEA. The CDR3 reads CASSRESISGRPKSSYNEQFF. The CDR3 region has the DNA TGTGCCAGCAGCCGCGAGTCCATTAGCGGCCGCCCCAAGAGCTCCTACAATGAGCAGTTCTTC.

This chain links TRBV7-2 with TRBJ2-3; D not resolved. V was trimmed by 5 bases and J by 0 bases, leaving 18 bases between them. Germline assignment: CDR1 SGHTA and CDR2 FQGNSA. The CDR3 is 17 amino acids. The CDR3, as DNA: TGTGCCAGCAGCCACGGGCGGCGGAGATCTAGCACAGATACGCAGTATTTT. Residues: CASSHGRRRSSTDTQYF.

This chain joins TRBV20-1 and TRBJ2-5, with no clear D. The CDR3 covers 11 residues. The V and J ends lost 5 bases and 5 bases respectively, with 9 bases between them. CDR1 is DFQATT and CDR2 is SNEGSKA in the germline V gene (reference sequence). The chain's CDR3 is CSAGLSETQYF. The CDR3 DNA sequence: TGCAGTGCTGGCCTTTCGGAGACCCAGTACTTC.

This chain links TRBV20-1 with TRBJ2-1; perhaps TRBD1 as D (7 bases). This CDR3 spans 15 amino acids. CDR1 is DFQATT, CDR2 SNEGSKA, per germline (reference sequence). V dropped 5 bases and J dropped 4 bases, with 18 bases sitting between them. The CDR3, as DNA: TGCAGTGCTTATATACGGGCAGGGGGGTACAATGAGCAGTTCTTC. This codes for CSAYIRAGGYNEQFF.

This chain connects TRBV4-1 to TRBJ2-3, with 8 bases aligning to TRBD2. V gave up 0 bases and J gave up 2 bases; unmatched junction bases: 7. Germline values: CDR1 MGHRA, CDR2 YSYEKL. The length of the CDR3 is 17 residues. The CDR3: CASSQEGAGGYTDTQYF. The CDR3 DNA is TGCGCCAGCAGCCAAGAAGGGGCGGGGGGATACACAGATACGCAGTATTTT.

This clonotype was recorded many times. The gene calls are TRBV3-1 and TRBJ2-7, with TRBD2 matching 10 bases. Germline assignment: CDR1 LGHDT and CDR2 YNNKEL (reference sequence). This CDR3 contains 14 residues. Losses at the gene ends were 4 bases for V and 3 bases for J; bases not matched to a gene: 3. As DNA, the CDR3 is TGTGCCAGCAGCCGGACTAGCGGAATCTACGAGCAGTACTTC. Its protein is CASSRTSGIYEQYF.

The chain uses TRBV28 and TRBJ2-5; TRBD2 agrees at 14 bases. Looked up from germline, CDR1 is MDHEN and CDR2 is SYDVKM. The CDR3 runs 15 residues. Trimming took 6 bases from V and 5 from J; bases not matched to a gene: 5. The CDR3 spells CASSRLAGGTETQYF. Written as DNA, the CDR3 is TGTGCCAGCAGCAGACTAGCGGGAGGGACCGAGACCCAGTACTTC.

This clonotype was seen ten or more times. J is TRBJ2-1 and V is TRBV12-3 or TRBV12-4, with D possibly TRBD2 on 6 matching bases. Between the trimmed V and J ends, which lost 4 bases and 0 bases, there was a span of 10 bases. This CDR3 region has 15 residues. The CDR3 loop reads CASSSHGSSYNEQFF. The CDR3, as DNA: TGTGCCAGCAGTTCCCACGGGAGCTCCTACAATGAGCAGTTCTTC.

This clonotype was seen more than once but under ten times. CDR3 loop: CASSHLWTGKTQYF. CDR3 coding DNA: TGTGCCAGCAGCCACCTCTGGACAGGGAAGACCCAGTACTTC. The chain joins TRBV7-2 to TRBJ2-5; 8 bases are shared with TRBD1. The trim removed 5 bases at V and 6 bases at J, leaving 8 bases unmatched. The germline gives CDR1 SGHTA, CDR2 FQGNSA. The CDR3 contains 14 residues.

The genes are TRBV28 and TRBJ2-5, with D unresolved. Germline CDR1 and CDR2: MDHEN and SYDVKM. V lost 6 bases and J lost 10, with 12 bases in between. This CDR3 is built from 11 residues. This CDR3 reads CASSSGQLQYF. CDR3 bases: TGTGCCAGCAGCTCGGGTCAGCTCCAGTACTTC.

This clonotype was recorded many times. The chain is built from TRBV19 and TRBJ2-1, with TRBD2 matching over 12 bases. With 0 bases clipped from V and 7 bases from J, the junction kept 1 base outside the gene matches. In germline, CDR1 is LNHDA, CDR2 SQIVND (reference sequence). This CDR3 spans 15 amino acids. The CDR3 reads CASSIDGTSGNEQFF. The DNA of the CDR3 is TGTGCCAGTAGTATAGATGGGACTAGCGGGAATGAGCAGTTCTTC.

The gene calls are TRBV6-1 and TRBJ2-7, with 10 bases matching TRBD1. The CDR3 runs 15 residues. V trimming: 6 bases; J trimming: 1 base; junction bases outside the gene matches: 6. The germline V gene encodes CDR1 MNHNS and CDR2 SASEGT. The CDR3 protein is CASRKPGQGSYEQYF. The DNA for the CDR3 is TGTGCCAGCAGAAAACCGGGACAGGGGTCCTACGAGCAGTACTTC.

The chain recombines TRBV7-2 with TRBJ1-6, with 7 bases matching TRBD1. Germline V gene data show CDR1 as SGHTA and CDR2 as FQGNSA. The CDR3 length is 15 residues. J was trimmed by 8 bases and V by 3 bases; bases with no gene match: 7. In DNA, the CDR3 is TGTGCCAGCAGCTTCGGACAGGTCCCAGATTCACCCCTCCACTTT. This encodes CASSFGQVPDSPLHF.

V is TRBV6-5 and J is TRBJ2-2, with D possibly TRBD1 on 6 matching bases. In germline, CDR1 is MNHEY, CDR2 SVGAGI. Trimming took 8 bases from V and 4 from J, leaving 17 bases between them. This CDR3 has 15 amino acids. The CDR3 nucleotides are TGTGCCAGCGGTTCCACGGGACACGTCACCGGGGAGCTGTTTTTT. Translation: CASGSTGHVTGELFF.

This clonotype was counted only a few times. This rearrangement joins TRBV12-3 or TRBV12-4 to TRBJ2-3; D possibly corresponds to TRBD1 (5 bases). CDR3 length: 12 residues. V was shortened by 8 bases and J by 9 bases, with 15 bases between the two germline ends. This CDR3 is CASGTGPSTQYF. The CDR3 region has the DNA TGTGCCAGCGGTACAGGCCCCTCAACGCAGTATTTT.

The chain recombines TRBV20-1 with TRBJ2-7; D possibly uses TRBD1 or TRBD2 (5 bases each). This CDR3 region has 14 residues. CDR1 DFQATT and CDR2 SNEGSKA come from the germline V gene (reference sequence). Trimming cost V 0 bases and J 7 bases, with 16 bases left between them. CDR3 bases: TGCAGTGCTAGAGATATGGGACCGAATATGGAGCAGTACTTC. Protein product: CSARDMGPNMEQYF.

There are a few counts of this clonotype. The rearrangement uses TRBV4-3 and TRBJ1-2; D is possibly TRBD1 (6 bases). CDR1 and CDR2 (germline): LGHNA, YSLEER. The CDR3 has 15 residues. V was cut by 0 bases and J by 7 bases, with 15 bases left in between. CDR3 residues: CASSQDWNRAAGYTF. The CDR3 bases are TGCGCCAGCAGCCAAGATTGGAACAGGGCAGCTGGCTACACCTTC.

This rearrangement joins TRBV7-2 to TRBJ2-2, with 9 bases aligning to TRBD1. Germline V gene lookup returns CDR1 SGHTA and CDR2 FQGNSA. The CDR3 covers 17 residues. Unmatched junction bases numbered 12, after V lost 4 bases and J lost 6 bases. In nucleotides, the CDR3 is TGTGCCAGCAGCTCAGGGACAGGGCTTCGTGGTGCCGGGGAGCTGTTTTTT. Protein product: CASSSGTGLRGAGELFF.

The table lists this clonotype with a few counts. The chain combines TRBV10-3 with TRBJ2-6; D possibly matches TRBD1 or TRBD2 (5 bases each). From germline, CDR1 is ENHRY and CDR2 SYGVKD. V was cut by 2 bases and J by 0 bases, with 11 bases left in between. The CDR3 runs to 17 residues. CDR3 amino acids: CAISERDGPSGANVLTF. CDR3 nucleotide sequence: TGTGCCATCAGTGAGCGGGACGGTCCCTCTGGGGCCAACGTCCTGACTTTC.

This clonotype came up a few times. The chain is built from TRBV9 and TRBJ2-5, with D possibly TRBD2 on 6 matching bases. CDR1 is SGDLS and CDR2 is YYNGEE in the germline V gene. This CDR3 contains 14 residues. The germline V and J ends were trimmed by 0 bases and 5 bases, with 11 bases remaining between them. In nucleotides, the CDR3 is TGTGCCAGCAGCGTAGGTCAGGGAGGCGAGACCCAGTACTTC. Translating it yields CASSVGQGGETQYF.

This clonotype came up many times. The chain combines TRBV11-2 with TRBJ2-1; D remains ambiguous. Trimming pared 0 bases from V and 4 bases from J, leaving 1 base between. This CDR3 contains 12 residues. Per the germline V gene, CDR1 is SGHAT and CDR2 is FQNNGV. In DNA, the CDR3 is TGTGCCAGCAGCTTAGAATACAATGAGCAGTTCTTC. It codes for CASSLEYNEQFF.